This T cell receptor (beta chain) was identified during a study of CD8 T cells in ankylosing spondylitis. Overall study results and limits: Both synovial fluid and blood in reactive arthritis had previously been reported to carry some motif variants.

This clonotype has a count of ten or more. Its antigen is not known. TCRdb itself ran the 5' RACE reads through MiXCR, one entry per CDR3 protein. The table has around 35,000 distinct CDR3 sequences, 11% seen once. V lost 5 bases, J lost 5 bases, and 16 bases lay in between. The CDR3 runs to 14 residues. Sequencing used synovial fluid, either unsorted or a sorted T cell fraction (not recorded which). This chain connects TRBV12-3 or TRBV12-4 to TRBJ2-7; D remains ambiguous. The source of this sequence is a male donor with ankylosing spondylitis. The CDR3 sequence: CASSVDGPLDEQYF. DNA of the CDR3: TGTGCCAGCAGTGTCGATGGGCCCCTAGACGAGCAGTACTTC.